These T cell receptor beta chains were read from a single sample in a study of regulatory T cells in long-lasting Graves disease. From the multiplex PCR reads, TCRdb called clonotypes with MiXCR, one entry per CDR3 protein. The sample has approximately 360,000 distinct CDR3 sequences; 10% to 15% are singletons. The sample was also reused in another study, on T cells in Graves' hyperthyroidism and ophthalmopathy.

The specimen comprised peripheral blood mononuclear cells (PBMCs), sampled at new diagnosis, from a patient treated with antithyroid drugs. These receptors all come from a woman under 30 with Graves disease. The CDR3 runs from the conserved cysteine through the conserved F or W. A D gene is named only where the DNA matches it firmly. Expanded clones are given a class, and other clones once, few, many or no size at all.

cdr3_aa | cdr3_nt | v_call | d_call | j_call | clone_size
CASSVPGVVGYTF | TGTGCCAGCAGCGTTCCGGGCGTCGTTGGCTACACCTTC | TRBV9 | NA | TRBJ1-2 | NA
CASRTGAYTGELFF | TGTGCCAGCAGGACAGGGGCCTACACCGGGGAGCTGTTTTTT | TRBV6-1 | TRBD1 | TRBJ2-2 | many
CASSEALKGETQYF | TGTGCCAGCAGTGAAGCGCTCAAGGGGGAGACCCAGTACTTC | TRBV2 | NA | TRBJ2-5 | many
CASSFQYGNPEQYF | TGTGCCAGCAGTTTCCAGTACGGGAATCCTGAGCAGTACTTC | TRBV12-3/TRBV12-4 | NA | TRBJ2-7 | many
CASSIELHRETRAFF | TGTGCCAGTAGTATAGAACTGCACAGGGAAACTCGGGCTTTCTTT | TRBV19 | NA | TRBJ1-1 | NA
CASSLAGTGGLGTQYF | TGTGCCAGCAGCTTAGCCGGGACAGGGGGCCTGGGGACCCAGTACTTC | TRBV7-9 | TRBD1 | TRBJ2-5 | NA
CSARATQSNQPQHF | TGCAGTGCTAGAGCGACACAGAGCAATCAGCCCCAGCATTTT | TRBV20-1 | NA | TRBJ1-5 | many
CAWSVEEGFYGYTF | TGTGCCTGGAGTGTTGAGGAAGGGTTCTATGGCTACACCTTC | TRBV30 | NA | TRBJ1-2 | many
CANSFVGGANVLTF | TGTGCCAACAGTTTTGTTGGTGGGGCCAACGTCCTGACTTTC | TRBV28 | NA | TRBJ2-6 | few
CASSPVGGGHNEQFF | TGTGCCAGCTCACCAGTCGGAGGGGGTCACAATGAGCAGTTCTTC | TRBV18 | NA | TRBJ2-1 | many
CASSPGLALTGELFF | TGTGCCAGCAGCCCGGGACTAGCACTCACCGGGGAGCTGTTTTTT | TRBV7-3 | TRBD2 | TRBJ2-2 | many
CASSLGRVVEPYNEQFF | TGTGCCAGCAGCTTAGGGAGAGTCGTGGAACCTTACAATGAGCAGTTCTTC | TRBV7-2 | NA | TRBJ2-1 | many
CASSEVWDRGRETQYF | TGTGCCAGCAGCGAAGTTTGGGACAGGGGACGAGAGACCCAGTACTTC | TRBV3-1 | TRBD1 | TRBJ2-5 | many
CASSGSYNEQFF | TGTGCCAGCAGTGGGTCCTACAATGAGCAGTTCTTC | TRBV2 | NA | TRBJ2-1 | many
CASSPEGVSGNTIYF | TGTGCCAGCAGCCCTGAGGGGGTATCGGGAAACACCATATATTTT | TRBV12-3/TRBV12-4 | NA | TRBJ1-3 | many
CASGLAGYEQYF | TGTGCCAGCGGACTAGCGGGGTACGAGCAGTACTTC | TRBV28 | TRBD2 | TRBJ2-7 | many
CASSAIRLADNAGELFF | TGTGCCAGCAGTGCCATAAGATTGGCAGATAACGCCGGGGAGCTGTTTTTT | TRBV6-1 | NA | TRBJ2-2 | many
CASSLDRRLNYGYTF | TGTGCCAGCAGCTTAGACCGCCGCCTTAACTATGGCTACACCTTC | TRBV6-1 | NA | TRBJ1-2 | few
CASRPDSLNTEAFF | TGTGCCAGCAGACCGGACAGTTTGAACACTGAAGCTTTCTTT | TRBV2 | NA | TRBJ1-1 | many
CAISGWVLAEIYNEQFF | TGTGCCATCAGTGGGTGGGTTCTAGCGGAAATCTACAATGAGCAGTTCTTC | TRBV10-3 | TRBD2 | TRBJ2-1 | many
CAISDRGSGEKLFF | TGTGCCATCAGTGATAGGGGCTCGGGCGAAAAACTGTTTTTT | TRBV10-3 | NA | TRBJ1-4 | many
CASSLDQGREQFF | TGCGCCAGCAGTTTGGACCAGGGAAGGGAGCAGTTCTTC | TRBV5-1 | NA | TRBJ2-1 | few
CATRTLSGHRRNIQYF | TGTGCCACCAGGACCCTTTCGGGACACCGCCGAAACATTCAGTACTTC | TRBV15 | NA | TRBJ2-4 | many
CASSLGVLPYNEQFF | TGTGCCAGCAGTCTAGGGGTTTTGCCCTACAATGAGCAGTTCTTC | TRBV27 | NA | TRBJ2-1 | many
CASSQDRLAQETQYF | TGCGCCAGCAGCCAAGATAGACTAGCCCAAGAGACCCAGTACTTC | TRBV4-3 | TRBD2 | TRBJ2-5 | few
CASSLEGQRSEQYF | TGCGCCAGCAGCTTGGAGGGACAGAGGTCCGAGCAGTACTTC | TRBV5-1 | TRBD1 | TRBJ2-7 | many